Below, 15 T cell receptor beta chains from the same sample are listed, as sequenced in a study of response to subunit inactivated influenza vaccine. TCRdb analysed the RT-PCR reads with MiXCR anew, one entry per CDR3 protein. The table lists about 650,000 distinct CDR3 sequences, approximately 14% of them singletons, with less than 8.5% in the top ten. The source material was PBMCs from blood, sampled less than 15 days before vaccination. These receptors were taken from a man in his fifties or sixties who received an inactivated influenza vaccine.

This chain connects TRBV5-1 to TRBJ2-3, with 9 bases lining up with TRBD2. Germline lookup yields CDR1 SGHRS and CDR2 YFSETQ. The junction had 7 bases not matched to a gene; V was cut back by 0 bases and J by 5 bases. There are 16 residues in the CDR3. DNA of the CDR3: TGCGCCAGCAGCTTGGGGACTAGCGCCGCGGGAGATACGCAGTATTTT. It encodes CASSLGTSAAGDTQYF. Together with reference TRBV5-1 and TRBJ2-3, the CDR3 gives the full variable domain: KAGVTQTPRYLIKTRGQQVTLSCSPISGHRSVSWYQQTPGQGLQFLFEYFSETQRNKGNFPGRFSGRQFSNSRSEMNVSTLELGDSALYLCASSLGTSAAGDTQYFGPGTRLTVL.

The chain joins TRBV4-3 to TRBJ2-7; TRBD1 matches 7 bases. The CDR3 is made up of 16 amino acids. Germline values: CDR1 LGHNA, CDR2 YSLEER. The junction had 7 bases not matched to a gene; V was cut back by 0 bases and J by 2 bases. The CDR3 loop is CASSQDATGVTYEQYF. CDR3 nucleotides: TGCGCCAGCAGCCAAGACGCTACAGGGGTTACCTACGAGCAGTACTTC.

The chain has TRBV10-3 and TRBJ2-5; 13 bases match TRBD2. CDR1 is ENHRY, CDR2 SYGVKD, per germline. After removal of 10 bases from V and 1 base from J, the junction contained 3 bases not matched to a gene. This CDR3 region has 14 residues. The CDR3 region has the DNA TGTGCCAGCGGACTAGCGGGGGCCCAAGAGACCCAGTACTTC. Translated: CASGLAGAQETQYF.

V and J are TRBV7-2 and TRBJ2-3, with TRBD2 matching over 10 bases. The length of the CDR3 is 16 residues. Per germline, CDR1 SGHTA and CDR2 FQGNSA. The trim removed 3 bases at V and 1 base at J, leaving 4 bases unmatched. The CDR3 protein is CASSFTSGKGTDTQYF. DNA for the CDR3: TGTGCCAGCAGCTTCACTAGCGGGAAGGGCACAGATACGCAGTATTTT.

The rearrangement joins TRBV20-1 to TRBJ2-1; 10 positions agree with TRBD2. The CDR3 length is 15 residues. CDR1 and CDR2 (germline): DFQATT, SNEGSKA (reference sequence). V dropped 0 bases and J dropped 5; count of bases not matched to a gene: 4. CDR3 bases: TGCAGTGCTAGAGATCTAGCGGGAGTAGACAATGAGCAGTTCTTC. The encoded protein is CSARDLAGVDNEQFF.

This clonotype was found many times. J is TRBJ2-1 and V is TRBV5-1; possibly TRBD1 or TRBD2 for D (6 bases each). Germline lookup yields CDR1 SGHRS and CDR2 YFSETQ. The length of the CDR3 is 14 residues. The germline V and J ends were trimmed by 1 base and 5 bases, with 10 bases remaining between them. The CDR3 loop is CASSLKGGNNEQFF. The CDR3 region has the DNA TGCGCCAGCAGCTTGAAGGGGGGTAACAATGAGCAGTTCTTC.

The rearrangement joins TRBV12-3 or TRBV12-4 to TRBJ2-1, with D possibly TRBD1 on 6 matching bases. The CDR3 is 13 amino acids. Trimming stripped 2 bases from V and 8 bases from J, with 10 bases between. CDR3 residues: CASSLKGVHEQFF. The CDR3 DNA sequence: TGTGCCAGCAGTTTAAAGGGGGTCCATGAGCAGTTCTTC.

This clonotype has just a few counts. The chain joins TRBV2 to TRBJ2-3; TRBD1 matches at 8 bases. With 5 bases clipped from V and 3 bases from J, the junction kept 7 bases outside the gene matches. Germline assignment: CDR1 SNHLY and CDR2 FYNNEI. The CDR3 loop spans 15 amino acids. In nucleotides, the CDR3 is TGTGCCAGCAGTCTGCAGGGGGCTTGGACAGATACGCAGTATTTT. It is translated as CASSLQGAWTDTQYF. Full variable domain (rest looked up from reference TRBV2 and TRBJ2-3): EPEVTQTPSHQVTQMGQEVILRCVPISNHLYFYWYRQILGQKVEFLVSFYNNEISEKSEIFDDQFSVERPDGSNFTLKIRSTKLEDSAMYFCASSLQGAWTDTQYFGPGTRLTVL.

V and J are TRBV11-1 and TRBJ1-1; no clear D. CDR3 length: 14 residues. V was cut by 3 bases and J by 4 bases, with 12 bases left in between. CDR1 is SGHAT, CDR2 FQDESV, per germline (reference sequence). The CDR3 DNA reads TGTGCCAGCAGCTTGAGTCGGGATATCACTGAAGCTTTCTTT. Its translation is CASSLSRDITEAFF. The full variable domain, rest sourced from reference TRBV11-1 and TRBJ1-1, is EAEVAQSPRYKITEKSQAVAFWCDPISGHATLYWYRQILGQGPELLVQFQDESVVDDSQLPKDRFSAERLKGVDSTLKIQPAELGDSAMYLCASSLSRDITEAFFGQGTRLTVV.

In its sample, this clonotype was seen a few times. The genes are TRBV3-1 and TRBJ2-3; 8 nucleotides agree with TRBD2. J was trimmed by 0 bases and V by 0 bases; bases with no gene match: 2. Germline CDR1 LGHDT, CDR2 YNNKEL (reference sequence). The CDR3 sequence is 16 residues long. This chain's CDR3 is CASSQELAASTDTQYF. CDR3 coding DNA: TGTGCCAGCAGCCAAGAACTAGCGGCTAGCACAGATACGCAGTATTTT.

The chain carries TRBV28 and TRBJ2-6; 7 bases fit TRBD2. Germline loops: CDR1 MDHEN, CDR2 SYDVKM. With 3 bases clipped from V and 0 bases from J, the junction kept 5 bases outside the gene matches. This CDR3 contains 17 residues. CDR3 in DNA: TGTGCCAGCAGTTTTAGCGGGCGCTCCTCTGGGGCCAACGTCCTGACTTTC. Translation: CASSFSGRSSGANVLTF.

The V gene is TRBV6-1, the J gene TRBJ1-1; no definite D call. V was trimmed by 6 bases and J by 1 base, leaving 9 bases between them. The germline V gene encodes CDR1 MNHNS and CDR2 SASEGT. The CDR3 runs 13 residues. CDR3 region: CASRWMGNTEAFF. The CDR3 bases are TGTGCCAGCAGATGGATGGGGAACACTGAAGCTTTCTTT.

This clonotype was counted many times. V usage is TRBV7-9 and J usage is TRBJ2-5; 8 bases are a match to TRBD2. V shed 5 bases and J 1 base; nucleotides not matched to a gene: 6. Germline V lookup: CDR1 SEHNR, CDR2 FQNEAQ (reference sequence). The CDR3 sequence is 15 residues long. The CDR3 spells CASSLSGGLQETQYF. CDR3 nucleotide sequence: TGTGCCAGCAGCCTAAGCGGGGGACTCCAAGAGACCCAGTACTTC.

This clonotype was observed at least ten times. This chain joins TRBV12-3 or TRBV12-4 and TRBJ2-5; tentatively, D is TRBD1 (7 bases). The CDR3 loop spans 15 amino acids. V lost 7 bases to trimming and J lost 5 bases, with 20 bases between them. Here the CDR3 reads CASTRRAGGGETQYF. CDR3 sequence (DNA): TGTGCCAGCACCCGACGGGCAGGAGGGGGCGAGACCCAGTACTTC.

Remarks on this clonotype: One end of the junction fails to match germline, which may point to a read error. This chain links TRBV12-3 or TRBV12-4 with TRBJ2-2; 8 bases map to TRBD2. The length of the CDR3 is 14 residues. The CDR3 nucleotides read TGTGCCAGCAGTTTCCAGCGGGGGACCGGGGAGCTGTCTTTT. It specifies CASSFQRGTGELSF.